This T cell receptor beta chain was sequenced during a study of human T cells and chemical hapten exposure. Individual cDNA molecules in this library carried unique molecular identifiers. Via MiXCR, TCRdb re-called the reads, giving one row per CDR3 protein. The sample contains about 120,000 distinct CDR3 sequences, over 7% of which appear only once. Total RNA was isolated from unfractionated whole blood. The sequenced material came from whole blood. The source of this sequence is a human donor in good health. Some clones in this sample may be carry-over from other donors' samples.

The CDR3: CSAWDNEQFF. CDR3 nucleotide sequence: TGCAGTGCCTGGGACAATGAGCAGTTCTTC. The V gene is TRBV20-1, the J gene TRBJ2-1, with D unresolved. This CDR3 is 10 amino acids long. Germline CDR1 reads DFQATT; CDR2 reads SNEGSKA (reference sequence). V was cut by 6 bases and J by 5 bases, with 5 bases left in between.